One and the same sample provided the 32 T cell receptor beta chains below, sequenced in a study of blood T cell repertoires in COVID-19 (dated by TCRdb to 2018 to 2021). Preparation of the library involved the immunoSEQ multiplex PCR assay. TCRdb carries this immuneACCESS record with in-frame sequences only. Its versions omit some clonotypes, under half of them owing to an unresolved V gene in the studies checked, with the rest unexplained. This sample gives 10,000 to 15,000 clones in total; roughly 78% of them show up just once. The ten largest clones represent approximately 35% of the sample. The material sequenced was peripheral blood. The receptors come from a human donor in a cohort sampled during active COVID-19.

CDR3 nucleotides: TGTGCCAGCAGCCTAGGGTACCGCGACACAGATACGCAGTATTTT. The encoded protein is CASSLGYRDTDTQYF. V and J are TRBV7-2 and TRBJ2-3; no clear D. V lost 5 bases and J 2 bases, leaving 14 bases between the germline ends. The CDR3 covers 15 residues. The germline V gene has CDR1 SGHTA and CDR2 FQGNSA.

The chain joins TRBV28 to TRBJ1-2; tentatively, D is TRBD1 (6 bases). The V gene's germline CDR1 is MDHEN and CDR2 SYDVKM. The CDR3 runs to 13 residues. V was clipped by 6 bases and J by 2 bases, with 10 bases between them. DNA of the CDR3: TGTGCCAGCAGCCGTACAGGGAACTATGGCTACACCTTC. This gives the protein CASSRTGNYGYTF.

This chain links TRBV29-1 with TRBJ1-2; D is perhaps TRBD1 (5 bases). The CDR3 is 12 residues long. The germline V gene encodes CDR1 SQVTM and CDR2 ANQGSEA. V was trimmed by 4 bases and J by 5 bases, leaving 11 bases between them. This chain's CDR3 is CSVGRGEYGYTF. Here the CDR3 DNA reads TGCAGCGTTGGGCGGGGGGAGTATGGCTACACCTTC.

DNA for the CDR3: TGTGCCAGCAGCTTTGCGGGATCCGGGGAGCTGTTTTTT. This codes for CASSFAGSGELFF. This chain uses TRBV5-6 with TRBJ2-2, with D maybe TRBD2 (6 bases). Germline V gene data show CDR1 as SGHDT and CDR2 as YYEEEE. The CDR3 contains 13 residues. V was shortened by 2 bases and J by 6 bases, with 8 bases between the two germline ends. The whole variable domain, remainder taken from reference TRBV5-6 and TRBJ2-2, is DAGVTQSPTHLIKTRGQQVTLRCSPKSGHDTVSWYQQALGQGPQFIFQYYEEEERQRGNFPDRFSGHQFPNYSSELNVNALLLGDSALYLCASSFAGSGELFFGEGSRLTVL.

This clone was seen a handful of times. Other DNA sequences in this specimen translate into the identical CDR3. The V gene is TRBV2, the J gene TRBJ1-6; maybe TRBD1 (5 bases). The CDR3 extends over 14 amino acids. V lost 3 bases and J 6 bases, leaving 9 bases between the germline ends. Looked up from germline, CDR1 is SNHLY and CDR2 is FYNNEI. CDR3 nucleotide sequence: TGTGCCAGCAGTGAGGGCAGGGTTAATTCACCCCTCCACTTT. This encodes CASSEGRVNSPLHF.

This rearrangement joins TRBV12-5 to TRBJ1-3; possibly TRBD1 for D (6 bases). V shed 1 base and J shed 3 bases, with 10 bases lying between them. In germline, CDR1 is LGHNT, CDR2 FRNRAP. This CDR3 region has 15 residues. The DNA for the CDR3 is TGTGCTAGTGGTTTGGCGGGGACAAGTGGAAACACCATATATTTT. Translating gives CASGLAGTSGNTIYF.

J is TRBJ1-2 and V is TRBV7-9, with TRBD1 matching 7 bases. The CDR3 contains 13 residues. Unmatched junction bases numbered 6, after V lost 5 bases and J lost 6 bases. CDR1 and CDR2 (germline): SEHNR, FQNEAQ (reference sequence). DNA of the CDR3: TGTGCCAGCAGCCCCCAGGGGGTGGATGGCTACACCTTC. It codes for CASSPQGVDGYTF.

This clone was observed a handful of times. This chain links TRBV7-2 with TRBJ2-7; possibly TRBD1 for D (5 bases). CDR3 size: 13 residues. Trimming removed 5 bases from V and 6 bases from J, with 14 bases in between. The V gene's germline CDR1 is SGHTA and CDR2 FQGNSA. In nucleotides, the CDR3 is TGTGCCAGCAGCGTCAGGGTTTCGAGCGAGCAGTACTTC. This gives the protein CASSVRVSSEQYF. The full variable domain, in which reference TRBV7-2 and TRBJ2-7 provide the parts outside the CDR3, is GAGVSQSPSNKVTEKGKDVELRCDPISGHTALYWYRQSLGQGLEFLIYFQGNSAPDKSGLPSDRFSAERTGGSVSTLTIQRTQQEDSAVYLCASSVRVSSEQYFGPGTRLTVT.

V and J are TRBV7-9 and TRBJ2-4, with 10 bases identical to TRBD1. The CDR3 sequence is 14 residues long. V gave up 5 bases and J gave up 7 bases; unmatched junction bases: 5. Germline values: CDR1 SEHNR, CDR2 FQNEAQ (reference sequence). CDR3 in DNA: TGTGCCAGCAGCCCCGGGACAGGGGTTAACATTCAGTACTTC. Encoded protein: CASSPGTGVNIQYF.

The chain is built from TRBV6-5 and TRBJ1-5; no clear D gene. Trimming left V 2 bases short and J 3 bases short, with 5 bases between. The CDR3 spans 13 residues. CDR1 MNHEY and CDR2 SVGAGI come from the germline V gene. CDR3 DNA: TGTGCCAGCAGTTACGAGCTCAATCAGCCCCAGCATTTT. Translating it yields CASSYELNQPQHF.

The rearrangement links TRBV6-5 to TRBJ2-5; 7 bases match TRBD2. V was clipped by 6 bases and J by 1 base; unmatched bases: 5. There are 14 residues in the CDR3. In germline, CDR1 is MNHEY, CDR2 SVGAGI. CDR3 in DNA: TGTGCCAGCAGCCGGACTAGGAGCCAAGAGACCCAGTACTTC. Protein: CASSRTRSQETQYF.

The chain joins TRBV2 to TRBJ1-1, with a weak D call TRBD1 (6 bases). The V and J ends lost 3 bases and 0 bases respectively, with 8 bases between them. The CDR3 is 14 amino acids. CDR1 and CDR2 (germline): SNHLY, FYNNEI. CDR3 sequence: CASSDWTVNTEAFF. The CDR3 nucleotides read TGTGCCAGCAGTGACTGGACAGTGAACACTGAAGCTTTCTTT.

The V call is TRBV4-1, the J call TRBJ1-5; the D gene is possibly TRBD1 (6 bases). Germline assignment: CDR1 MGHRA and CDR2 YSYEKL. Trimming removed 4 bases at V and 7 bases at J, with 17 bases between. This CDR3 contains 15 residues. The CDR3 loop reads CASSPQGSAGQPQHF. As DNA, the CDR3 is TGCGCCAGCAGCCCCCAGGGGTCCGCCGGGCAGCCCCAGCATTTT.

The gene calls are TRBV30 and TRBJ1-2; the D gene is possibly TRBD1 (6 bases). V dropped 4 bases and J dropped 2 bases, with 8 bases sitting between them. Germline CDR1 GTSNPN, CDR2 SVGIG (reference sequence). The CDR3 is 12 amino acids. The CDR3 is CAWTQGNYGYTF. The CDR3 nucleotides are TGTGCCTGGACGCAGGGGAACTATGGCTACACCTTC.

The V and J genes are TRBV2 and TRBJ1-1; no definite D call. V lost 5 bases and J 3 bases, leaving 10 bases between the germline ends. CDR3 length: 13 residues. CDR1 and CDR2 from the germline V gene are SNHLY and FYNNEI. CDR3 nucleotides: TGTGCCAGCAGTATCGACACATACACTGAAGCTTTCTTT. Its protein is CASSIDTYTEAFF.

The table lists this clone with a count of one. The gene calls are TRBV11-1 and TRBJ2-4, with D possibly matching TRBD1 (6 bases). CDR3 size: 15 residues. Per the germline V gene, CDR1 is SGHAT and CDR2 is FQDESV (reference sequence). V shed 5 bases and J shed 1 base, with 12 bases lying between them. CDR3 amino acids: CASSPAGAAKNIQYF. CDR3 sequence (DNA): TGTGCCAGCAGCCCGGCAGGGGCGGCCAAAAACATTCAGTACTTC.

The chain joins TRBV6-1 to TRBJ2-7; 9 positions agree with TRBD1. Germline lookup yields CDR1 MNHNS and CDR2 SASEGT. Unmatched junction bases numbered 7, after V lost 3 bases and J lost 4 bases. CDR3 length: 15 residues. The CDR3 DNA reads as TGTGCCAGCAGTGACAGGGACAGGGCCTCATACGAGCAGTACTTC. Protein: CASSDRDRASYEQYF.

This clone was observed a single time. The J gene is TRBJ2-3, the V gene TRBV7-9; 10 bases line up with TRBD2. This CDR3 is built from 15 residues. The V and J ends lost 5 bases and 2 bases, in that order; junction bases with no gene match: 4. Germline lookup yields CDR1 SEHNR and CDR2 FQNEAQ (reference sequence). The CDR3 loop reads CASSRTSGTTDTQYF. CDR3 bases: TGTGCCAGCAGCCGGACTAGCGGTACCACAGATACGCAGTATTTT.

This clone has just one count. The J gene is TRBJ1-5, the V gene TRBV19, with 8 bases matching TRBD1. Trimming removed 5 bases from V and 7 bases from J; junction bases left unmatched: 10. The CDR3 consists of 15 residues. Germline lookup yields CDR1 LNHDA and CDR2 SQIVND (reference sequence). The CDR3 coding sequence is TGTGCCAGTAGTGAGCCGGACAGGGCGGGACAGCCCCAGCATTTT. This sequence encodes CASSEPDRAGQPQHF. Full variable domain (rest looked up from reference TRBV19 and TRBJ1-5): DGGITQSPKYLFRKEGQNVTLSCEQNLNHDAMYWYRQDPGQGLRLIYYSQIVNDFQKGDIAEGYSVSREKKESFPLTVTSAQKNPTAFYLCASSEPDRAGQPQHFGDGTRLSIL.

The V call is TRBV19, the J call TRBJ2-1; TRBD2 is a possible D gene (6 bases). The CDR3 extends over 13 amino acids. CDR1 and CDR2 from the germline V gene are LNHDA and SQIVND (reference sequence). The V end was cut by 10 bases, the J end by 3 bases, with 13 bases between. The CDR3 DNA sequence: TGTGCCACCGACCCGGGGGTCTACAATGAGCAGTTCTTC. This codes for CATDPGVYNEQFF.

The chain carries TRBV12-3 or TRBV12-4 and TRBJ2-7, with unresolved D. V was clipped by 4 bases and J by 0 bases, with 4 bases between them. The CDR3 contains 12 residues. CDR3 residues: CASSYGSYEQYF. CDR3 coding DNA: TGTGCCAGCAGTTACGGCTCCTACGAGCAGTACTTC.

The gene calls are TRBV5-1 and TRBJ1-3; unclear D gene. Trimming cost V 1 base and J 9 bases, with 14 bases left between them. The CDR3 is 14 residues long. Germline V gene sequence: CDR1 SGHRS, CDR2 YFSETQ. CDR3 sequence reads: CASSLNSRRGTIYF. Written as DNA, the CDR3 is TGCGCCAGCAGCTTGAATAGTCGAAGAGGCACCATATATTTT.

This chain uses TRBV4-1 with TRBJ2-7, with D maybe TRBD1 (5 bases). Trimming took off 0 bases at V and 2 bases at J, with 11 bases between the two ends. Germline lookup yields CDR1 MGHRA and CDR2 YSYEKL. This CDR3 has 15 residues. CDR3 residues: CASSQEGRETYEQYF. The CDR3 DNA reads as TGCGCCAGCAGCCAAGAGGGCAGGGAAACCTACGAGCAGTACTTC.

This clone was seen a single time. This chain connects TRBV10-1 to TRBJ2-1; 12 nucleotides match TRBD2. This CDR3 comprises 16 residues. Germline V CDR1 and CDR2: WNHNN, SYGVQD (reference sequence). V lost 3 bases and J lost 3; bases outside the gene matches: 3. CDR3 bases: TGCGCCAGCAGTGACCCGGGACTAGCGGGCTACAATGAGCAGTTCTTC. Translated: CASSDPGLAGYNEQFF.

J is TRBJ2-7 and V is TRBV7-9, with D tentatively TRBD1 (6 bases). CDR1 SEHNR and CDR2 FQNEAQ come from the germline V gene (reference sequence). Trimming pared 5 bases from V and 9 bases from J, leaving 17 bases between. The CDR3 runs 13 residues. The CDR3 DNA reads as TGTGCCAGCAGCGAATCCCTAGGGACAACGCAGTACTTC. Its protein is CASSESLGTTQYF.

Only a few counts were recorded for this clone. This sequence joins TRBV2 and TRBJ2-7; D gene ambiguous. CDR3 size: 13 residues. V was cut by 7 bases and J by 0 bases, with 10 bases left in between. Germline CDR1 reads SNHLY; CDR2 reads FYNNEI. The CDR3 loop is CASMVSDSYEQYF. DNA for the CDR3: TGTGCCAGCATGGTGTCAGACTCCTACGAGCAGTACTTC.

The chain combines TRBV7-2 with TRBJ2-3, with TRBD2 matching over 9 bases. With V trimmed by 5 bases and J by 5 bases, 8 bases remained unmatched. From germline, CDR1 is SGHTA and CDR2 FQGNSA. There are 15 residues in the CDR3. Written as DNA, the CDR3 is TGTGCCAGCAGCCCTAGCGGGGTTAGGTTAGATACGCAGTATTTT. Protein sequence: CASSPSGVRLDTQYF.

This sequence joins TRBV7-3 and TRBJ2-2; 8 bases are a match to TRBD2. V dropped 0 bases and J dropped 1; count of bases not matched to a gene: 4. Germline loops: CDR1 SGHTA, CDR2 FQGTGA. The CDR3 length is 17 residues. Written as DNA, the CDR3 is TGTGCCAGCAGCTTAACTAGCGGGGCACTGAACACCGGGGAGCTGTTTTTT. This translates into CASSLTSGALNTGELFF.

This sequence joins TRBV5-1 and TRBJ1-2, with 8 bases matching TRBD1. With 4 bases clipped from V and 8 bases from J, the junction kept 4 bases outside the gene matches. Looked up from germline, CDR1 is SGHRS and CDR2 is YFSETQ. The CDR3 is 12 residues long. The CDR3 nucleotides read TGCGCCAGCAGCAAGGACAGGGACGGCTACACCTTC. Amino acids: CASSKDRDGYTF. Full variable domain (remainder filled in from reference TRBV5-1 and TRBJ1-2): KAGVTQTPRYLIKTRGQQVTLSCSPISGHRSVSWYQQTPGQGLQFLFEYFSETQRNKGNFPGRFSGRQFSNSRSEMNVSTLELGDSALYLCASSKDRDGYTFGSGTRLTVV.

The rearrangement links TRBV2 to TRBJ2-1; TRBD2 agrees at 9 bases. Germline trimming cut 7 bases from V and 9 bases from J; bases unmatched to any gene: 7. This CDR3 spans 13 amino acids. Germline V gene lookup returns CDR1 SNHLY and CDR2 FYNNEI. Here the CDR3 reads CASMRGGAVEQFF. The CDR3, as DNA: TGTGCCAGCATGCGCGGGGGGGCGGTTGAGCAGTTCTTC.

The chain employs TRBV28 and TRBJ1-6, with D possibly matching TRBD1 (5 bases). CDR3 size: 14 residues. The V gene's germline CDR1 is MDHEN and CDR2 SYDVKM. V lost 3 bases and J 7 bases, leaving 10 bases between the germline ends. CDR3 bases: TGTGCCAGCAGTTTCCTGGGGCCAAATTCACCCCTCCACTTT. It specifies CASSFLGPNSPLHF. The variable domain in full, completed from reference TRBV28 and TRBJ1-6, reads DVKVTQSSRYLVKRTGEKVFLECVQDMDHENMFWYRQDPGLGLRLIYFSYDVKMKEKGDIPEGYSVSREKKERFSLILESASTNQTSMYLCASSFLGPNSPLHFGNGTRLTVT.

V is TRBV7-2 and J is TRBJ2-3; possible D gene TRBD1, 5 bases. Germline-derived CDR1 and CDR2 are SGHTA and FQGNSA. The V end was cut by 5 bases, the J end by 8 bases, with 17 bases between. This CDR3 is 14 amino acids long. For the CDR3, the DNA is TGTGCCAGCAGCCTACGAAAGGGGTTGGGTACGCAGTATTTT. Translated, it gives CASSLRKGLGTQYF.